This T cell receptor beta chain appears in the sequencing data of a study of blood T cell repertoires in COVID-19. A few counts support this clone. TCRdb keeps only in-frame clones here, not all; method: immunoSEQ multiplex PCR. Of about 270,000 clones detected, under 95% appear once; the ten largest clones hold 2.8%. Germline V CDR1 and CDR2: MDHEN, SYDVKM. The length of the CDR3 is 15 residues. The ends lost 10 bases at V and 5 bases at J; junction bases unmatched: 15. The material sequenced was PBMCs or T cells enriched from blood (not recorded which). The rearrangement uses TRBV28 and TRBJ2-7; 9 bases fit TRBD2. The sequence was collected from a man between 35 and 55 years old who had been exposed to COVID-19. DNA for the CDR3: TGTGCCATACGCAAGGGGACTAGCAGCGATGACGAGCAGTACTTC. This encodes CAIRKGTSSDDEQYF.